The sample holds a few counts of the clone carrying this T cell receptor (beta chain). Its specificity is unknown. This entry comes from a study of T-cell reconstitution after alpha-beta-depleted transplantation in children. Regarding the study as a whole: Roughly two months post-transplant, alpha-beta T cells reportedly originated from several hundred graft clones that had expanded. Surviving recipient cells, namely T cells and thymic progenitors, were the source of high day-60 TCRbeta diversity in some patients. T-cell numbers and diversity one year post-transplant derived largely from freshly generated T cells.

The V gene's germline CDR1 is LNHNV and CDR2 YYDKDF (reference sequence). Deletions cut 3 bases from V and 2 bases from J, with 16 bases between. This CDR3 is built from 16 residues. Unique molecular identifiers were incorporated into the prepared TCRbeta library. MiXCR, run by TCRdb on the PCR reads, gives a single entry per CDR3 protein. The sample carries some 310,000 distinct CDR3 sequences, 23% recorded once. The clonotype comes from a male patient under 18 who had a stem cell transplant for acute lymphoblastic leukemia, so the T cells may come from the graft donor. The sample in question was PBMCs, mostly from graft donor cells, obtained 180 days after TCRalphabeta/CD19-depleted stem cell transplant. The chain uses TRBV15 and TRBJ1-2; D call uncertain. CDR3 amino acids: CATSRSLIGSNYGYTF. In nucleotides, the CDR3 is TGTGCCACCAGCAGGAGCCTTATAGGTTCCAACTATGGCTACACCTTC.